This T cell receptor (beta chain) was identified during a study of CD8+CD57+ T cells in acquired aplastic anemia. An expansion of CD8+CD57+ cells by flow cytometry had been shown in patients chosen for sequencing. Every patient presented with severe acquired aplastic anemia. Per the germline V gene, CDR1 is LNHNV and CDR2 is YYDKDF (reference sequence). This CDR3 spans 13 amino acids. The V gene lost 10 bases and the J gene lost 3 bases, with 16 bases spanning the gap. The use of genomic DNA as template underpinned the TCR beta VDJ and CDR3 profiling. MiXCR, run by TCRdb on the reads, gives a single entry per CDR3 protein. The sample has 100,000 to 150,000 distinct CDR3 sequences, roughly 40% seen once.

Sequencing was performed on sorted CD4+, CD8+, or CD8+CD57+ T cells (not recorded which) from PBMCs. This rearrangement joins TRBV15 to TRBJ2-7, with D possibly being TRBD1 or TRBD2 (5 bases each). This TCR was sampled from a human donor with aplastic anemia. The CDR3 loop reads CAISSGTFYEQYF. CDR3 DNA: TGTGCCATCTCCTCAGGGACCTTCTACGAGCAGTACTTC.